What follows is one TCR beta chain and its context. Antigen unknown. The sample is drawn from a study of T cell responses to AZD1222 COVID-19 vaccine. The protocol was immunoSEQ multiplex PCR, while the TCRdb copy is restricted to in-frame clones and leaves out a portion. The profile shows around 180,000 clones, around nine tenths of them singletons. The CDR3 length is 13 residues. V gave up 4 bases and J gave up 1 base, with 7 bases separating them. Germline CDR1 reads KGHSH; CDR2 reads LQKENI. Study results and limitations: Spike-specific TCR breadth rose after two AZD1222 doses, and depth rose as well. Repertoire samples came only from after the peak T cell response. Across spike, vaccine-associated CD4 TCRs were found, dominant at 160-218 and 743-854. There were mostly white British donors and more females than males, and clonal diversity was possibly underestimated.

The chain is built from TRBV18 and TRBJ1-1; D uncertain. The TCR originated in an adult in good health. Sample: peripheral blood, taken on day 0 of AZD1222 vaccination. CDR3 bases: TGTGCCAGCTCACGGGTAGCGAACACTGAAGCTTTCTTT. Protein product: CASSRVANTEAFF. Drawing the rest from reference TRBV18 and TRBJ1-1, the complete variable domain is NAGVMQNPRHLVRRRGQEARLRCSPMKGHSHVYWYRQLPEEGLKFMVYLQKENIIDESGMPKERFSAEFPKEGPSILRIQQVVRGDSAAYFCASSRVANTEAFFGQGTRLTVV.